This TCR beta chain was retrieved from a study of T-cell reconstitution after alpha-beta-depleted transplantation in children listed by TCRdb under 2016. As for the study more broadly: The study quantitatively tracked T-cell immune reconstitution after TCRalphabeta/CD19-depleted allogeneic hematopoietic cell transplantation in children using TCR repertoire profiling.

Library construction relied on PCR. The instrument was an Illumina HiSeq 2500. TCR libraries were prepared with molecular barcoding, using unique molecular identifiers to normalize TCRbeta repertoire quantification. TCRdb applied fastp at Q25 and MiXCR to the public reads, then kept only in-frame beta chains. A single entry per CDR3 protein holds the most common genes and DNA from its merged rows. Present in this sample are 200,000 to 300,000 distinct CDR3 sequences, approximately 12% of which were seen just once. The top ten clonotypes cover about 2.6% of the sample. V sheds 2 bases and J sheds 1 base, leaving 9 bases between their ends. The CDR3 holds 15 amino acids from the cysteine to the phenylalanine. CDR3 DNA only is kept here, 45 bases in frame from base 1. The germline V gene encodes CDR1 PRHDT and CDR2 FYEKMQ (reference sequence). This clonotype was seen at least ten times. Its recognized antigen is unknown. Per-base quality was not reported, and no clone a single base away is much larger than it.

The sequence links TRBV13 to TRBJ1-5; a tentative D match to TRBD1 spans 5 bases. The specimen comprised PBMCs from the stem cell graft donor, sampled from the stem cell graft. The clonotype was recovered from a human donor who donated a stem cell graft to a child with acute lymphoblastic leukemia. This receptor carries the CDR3 CASSLSGYSNQPQHF. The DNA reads TGTGCCAGCAGCTTATCAGGGTACAGCAATCAGCCCCAGCATTTT.